The 25 T cell receptor beta chains below all came from one sample that was sequenced in a study of T cells in Graves' hyperthyroidism and ophthalmopathy. RNA transcripts gave rise to amplified TCR beta CDR3 regions. Researchers ran a first-round RT-PCR on the TCR CDR3 using the HTBI primer set. TCRdb called the multiplex PCR reads again in MiXCR, with one record for every CDR3 protein. The table records around 450,000 distinct CDR3 sequences, around 14% of them present only once. The sample taken for sequencing was blood. The receptors were gathered from a young woman with Graves' hyperthyroidism.

This clonotype was picked up many times. This chain connects TRBV7-2 to TRBJ2-7, with TRBD1 identical over 7 bases. The CDR3 extends over 15 amino acids. Germline V lookup: CDR1 SGHTA, CDR2 FQGNSA. The trim removed 5 bases at V and 2 bases at J, leaving 9 bases unmatched. The CDR3 region is CASSRGMTGTYEQYF. In DNA, the CDR3 is TGTGCCAGCAGCCGAGGAATGACAGGGACCTACGAGCAGTACTTC.

This clonotype occurred a few times. Written as DNA, the CDR3 is TGTGCCAGCAGCGTAGCGGTTAGTGGCGAGCAGTACTTC. Encoded protein: CASSVAVSGEQYF. This chain uses TRBV9 with TRBJ2-7; D gene unclear. Deletions cut 0 bases from V and 6 bases from J, with 10 bases between. This CDR3 has 13 amino acids. The germline gives CDR1 SGDLS, CDR2 YYNGEE.

This clonotype showed up many times. The chain recombines TRBV20-1 with TRBJ1-1; D uncertain. Trimming stripped 2 bases from V and 3 bases from J, with 7 bases between. The CDR3 contains 12 residues. Looked up from germline, CDR1 is DFQATT and CDR2 is SNEGSKA (reference sequence). The CDR3 loop is CSARKGDTEAFF. The CDR3 nucleotides read TGCAGTGCTAGAAAAGGAGACACTGAAGCTTTCTTT.

This clonotype has a handful of counts. The gene calls are TRBV5-1 and TRBJ2-7; D not certain. Germline CDR1 and CDR2: SGHRS and YFSETQ. Trimming cost V 0 bases and J 3 bases, with 7 bases left between them. This CDR3 is 13 amino acids long. The CDR3 loop is CASSLASIYEQYF. The CDR3, as DNA: TGCGCCAGCAGCTTGGCCAGCATCTACGAGCAGTACTTC. The whole variable domain, remainder taken from reference TRBV5-1 and TRBJ2-7, is KAGVTQTPRYLIKTRGQQVTLSCSPISGHRSVSWYQQTPGQGLQFLFEYFSETQRNKGNFPGRFSGRQFSNSRSEMNVSTLELGDSALYLCASSLASIYEQYFGPGTRLTVT.

The chain uses TRBV7-9 and TRBJ2-4; no firm D call. The CDR3 has 17 residues. The V end was cut by 0 bases, the J end by 0 bases, with 12 bases between. CDR1 and CDR2 (germline): SEHNR, FQNEAQ (reference sequence). CDR3 coding DNA: TGTGCCAGCAGCTTAGCATTTGGTGATTCAGCCAAAAACATTCAGTACTTC. It specifies CASSLAFGDSAKNIQYF.

This chain uses TRBV2 with TRBJ1-3; D remains ambiguous. The ends were cut back, 6 bases at V and 2 bases at J, with 8 bases in the middle. The CDR3 is 13 residues long. CDR1 SNHLY and CDR2 FYNNEI come from the germline V gene. The CDR3 DNA reads as TGTGCCAGCAGGGACCTCCCTGGAAACACCATATATTTT. Protein sequence: CASRDLPGNTIYF.

The J gene is TRBJ2-2, the V gene TRBV4-2, with TRBD2 identical over 7 bases. Germline V CDR1 and CDR2: LGHNA, YNFKEQ. The CDR3 is made up of 16 amino acids. The junction had 11 bases not matched to a gene; V was cut back by 0 bases and J by 10 bases. CDR3 nucleotides: TGTGCCAGCAGCCAAGATATACAGCGGGGAGATGAGGAGCTGTTTTTT. Residues: CASSQDIQRGDEELFF.

J is TRBJ1-5 and V is TRBV19, with 8 bases aligning to TRBD1. CDR3 length: 15 residues. V shed 1 base and J 6 bases; nucleotides not matched to a gene: 5. CDR1 and CDR2 (germline): LNHDA, SQIVND (reference sequence). The DNA for the CDR3 is TGTGCCAGTAGTATAGCGGCTACAGGGGGTCAGCCCCAGCATTTT. This codes for CASSIAATGGQPQHF.

V gene TRBV20-1 combines with J gene TRBJ2-5; D gene ambiguous. Trimming removed 1 base from V and 2 bases from J, with 8 bases in between. CDR3 length: 13 residues. CDR1 is DFQATT and CDR2 is SNEGSKA in the germline V gene (reference sequence). CDR3 DNA: TGCAGTGCTAGAGCGGCTTTACAAGAGACCCAGTACTTC. This sequence encodes CSARAALQETQYF.

In its sample, this clonotype was seen a few times. The V gene is TRBV4-1, the J gene TRBJ1-4; TRBD1 matches 8 bases. This CDR3 contains 16 residues. J was trimmed by 7 bases and V by 1 base; bases with no gene match: 8. Germline V gene data show CDR1 as MGHRA and CDR2 as YSYEKL. For the CDR3, the DNA is TGCGCCAGCAGCCAAGCCGGGACAGGTACCTTTGAAAAACTGTTTTTT. Translation: CASSQAGTGTFEKLFF.

This clonotype was seen at least ten times. The CDR3 DNA is TGCGCCAGCAGCTTGGGACTAACTCTCATCAACAATGAGCAGTTCTTC. It translates to CASSLGLTLINNEQFF. This sequence joins TRBV5-1 and TRBJ2-1, with D maybe TRBD2 (5 bases). Deletions cut 0 bases from V and 5 bases from J, with 15 bases between. From germline, CDR1 is SGHRS and CDR2 YFSETQ. This CDR3 has 16 amino acids.

This clonotype was seen at least ten times. This chain joins TRBV12-3 or TRBV12-4 and TRBJ2-1; D is undetermined. The CDR3 contains 14 residues. Trimming stripped 5 bases from V and 8 bases from J, with 16 bases between. CDR3: CASSPYGPAYEQFF. The CDR3 DNA sequence: TGTGCCAGCAGTCCCTACGGACCGGCCTATGAGCAGTTCTTC.

The chain carries TRBV6-1 and TRBJ1-3; possibly TRBD1 for D (6 bases). Germline CDR1 is MNHNS and CDR2 is SASEGT. With 6 bases removed from V and 2 bases from J, the gap between germline ends came to 17 bases. The length of the CDR3 is 16 residues. The CDR3 DNA reads as TGTGCCAGCAGACCTGACCCAAACAGGGCTGGAAACACCATATATTTT. Translation: CASRPDPNRAGNTIYF.

This clonotype was observed a few times. The chain carries TRBV10-3 and TRBJ2-7; the D is unclear. Trimming took 3 bases from V and 4 from J, leaving 16 bases between them. The CDR3 is made up of 15 amino acids. Per germline, CDR1 ENHRY and CDR2 SYGVKD. CDR3 sequence reads: CAISERAASSYEQYF. CDR3 coding DNA: TGTGCCATCAGTGAAAGGGCTGCTAGTTCTTACGAGCAGTACTTC.

This clonotype was seen many times. The genes are TRBV10-2 and TRBJ2-7; a possible D gene is TRBD2 (6 bases). The CDR3 has 13 residues. Germline assignment: CDR1 WSHSY and CDR2 SAAADI. V shed 3 bases and J shed 4 bases, with 10 bases lying between them. The CDR3 DNA sequence: TGCGCCAGCAGTGAACTAGCATATTACGAGCAGTACTTC. Translation: CASSELAYYEQYF.

This chain connects TRBV19 to TRBJ1-1; D uncertain. This CDR3 is built from 14 residues. The germline gives CDR1 LNHDA, CDR2 SQIVND (reference sequence). With 2 bases removed from V and 2 bases from J, the gap between germline ends came to 9 bases. CDR3 region: CASSIRSLNTEAFF. The CDR3 DNA sequence: TGTGCCAGTAGTATACGGAGCCTAAACACTGAAGCTTTCTTT.

The V call is TRBV12-3 or TRBV12-4, the J call TRBJ1-5, with no clear D. The V end was cut by 7 bases, the J end by 6 bases, with 16 bases between. This CDR3 spans 14 amino acids. The CDR3 coding sequence is TGTGCCAGCAATTCAGGATTGAAGGGTCAGCCCCAGCATTTT. This gives the protein CASNSGLKGQPQHF.

This clonotype was counted many times. The V call is TRBV7-2, the J call TRBJ1-1; weak D call: TRBD1 (5 bases). Per the germline V gene, CDR1 is SGHTA and CDR2 is FQGNSA. The CDR3 contains 14 residues. V shed 1 base and J shed 5 bases, with 11 bases lying between them. CDR3 sequence: CASSLGLWGTEAFF. CDR3 DNA sequence: TGTGCCAGCAGCTTAGGCCTCTGGGGGACTGAAGCTTTCTTT.

This clonotype was seen only a few times. The rearrangement joins TRBV24-1 to TRBJ2-2, with D possibly being TRBD2 (6 bases). The germline V and J ends were trimmed by 4 bases and 6 bases, with 35 bases remaining between them. This CDR3 region has 22 residues. Germline CDR1 and CDR2: KGHDR and SFDVKD. The CDR3 region has the DNA TGTGCCACCAGTGACCCCCGTGGCACCAGAAGGCACAGCCGCACGGGGGCCGGGGAGCTGTTTTTT. The encoded protein is CATSDPRGTRRHSRTGAGELFF.

This clonotype was detected ten times or more. CDR3: CASSWGQGDGYTF. In DNA form, the CDR3 reads TGCGCCAGCAGCTGGGGACAGGGGGATGGCTACACCTTC. The V gene is TRBV5-1, the J gene TRBJ1-2; 11 nucleotides match TRBD1. In germline, CDR1 is SGHRS, CDR2 YFSETQ. The CDR3 has 13 amino acids. Trimming cost V 3 bases and J 6 bases; bases outside gene matches: 1.

Many counts were recorded for this clonotype. The chain uses TRBV9 and TRBJ2-7; D ambiguous. Deletions cut 0 bases from V and 2 bases from J, with 9 bases between. This CDR3 contains 14 residues. The germline V gene has CDR1 SGDLS and CDR2 YYNGEE. The CDR3 sequence is CASSVDDAPYEQYF. In DNA form, the CDR3 reads TGTGCCAGCAGCGTAGACGACGCCCCCTACGAGCAGTACTTC. The full variable domain, rest sourced from reference TRBV9 and TRBJ2-7, is DSGVTQTPKHLITATGQRVTLRCSPRSGDLSVYWYQQSLDQGLQFLIQYYNGEERAKGNILERFSAQQFPDLHSELNLSSLELGDSALYFCASSVDDAPYEQYFGPGTRLTVT.

The V gene is TRBV6-4, the J gene TRBJ2-5; unclear D gene. The V gene's germline CDR1 is MRHNA and CDR2 SNTAGT. The CDR3 runs to 14 residues. V lost 7 bases and J 2 bases, leaving 14 bases between the germline ends. This chain's CDR3 is CASTSSPGQETQYF. Written as DNA, the CDR3 is TGTGCCAGCACTTCCTCTCCAGGACAAGAGACCCAGTACTTC.

On this clonotype itself: Just one base apart from a much larger clone, this may be a read error. The chain recombines TRBV12-3 or TRBV12-4 with TRBJ2-3; tentative D call: TRBD2 (5 bases). V was clipped by 3 bases and J by 2 bases, with 12 bases between them. The CDR3 is 15 residues long. The CDR3 bases are TGTGCCAGCAGTTTCGGATTAGCGAACACAGATACGCAGTATTTT. This codes for CASSFGLANTDTQYF.

The CDR3 DNA sequence: TGCAGTGCGCAGAGCGGGAGCACAGATACGCAGTATTTT. Protein sequence: CSAQSGSTDTQYF. The rearrangement uses TRBV20-1 and TRBJ2-3; D may be TRBD2 (6 bases). The CDR3 runs 13 residues. Germline CDR1 DFQATT, CDR2 SNEGSKA (reference sequence). Trimming cost V 6 bases and J 0 bases, with 10 bases left between them.

This clonotype turned up a few times. The rearrangement uses TRBV2 and TRBJ2-6; D unclear. The CDR3 is 13 amino acids. Germline-derived CDR1 and CDR2 are SNHLY and FYNNEI. The V gene lost 8 bases and the J gene lost 6 bases, with 11 bases spanning the gap. The chain's CDR3 is CASDPSKANVLTF. The CDR3 DNA follows: TGTGCCAGCGACCCCTCTAAGGCCAACGTCCTGACTTTC. Using reference TRBV2 and TRBJ2-6 for the parts outside the CDR3, the full variable domain is EPEVTQTPSHQVTQMGQEVILRCVPISNHLYFYWYRQILGQKVEFLVSFYNNEISEKSEIFDDQFSVERPDGSNFTLKIRSTKLEDSAMYFCASDPSKANVLTFGAGSRLTVL.